The 12 T cell receptor beta chains presented below share a single source sample, sequenced in a study of Ad26.COV2.S vaccination and SARS-CoV-2 variants. Assay: immunoSEQ multiplex PCR; the TCRdb copy retains only in-frame clones and omits some. The table lists about 480,000 clones, around 85% of them singletons, with roughly 13% in the top ten. Treatment noted: roughly 19 received Ad26.COV2.S at low or high dose, single or two shots; about five received placebo; per-sample allocation not given. Collection of samples fell on day 63 after the first vaccine or placebo injection. Sequences were derived from peripheral blood, sampled in a trial of Ad26.COV2.S vaccine versus placebo. Receptors originate from a person aged 18-65 years who received the Ad26.COV2.S COVID-19 vaccine or a placebo.

The gene calls are TRBV7-2 and TRBJ1-2, with a possible D match to TRBD1 (5 bases). The germline V gene encodes CDR1 SGHTA and CDR2 FQGNSA. The ends were cut back, 4 bases at V and 7 bases at J, with 16 bases in the middle. The length of the CDR3 is 14 residues. This chain's CDR3 is CASSYGSTGGGYTF. The CDR3 DNA reads TGTGCCAGCAGCTATGGATCTACCGGGGGTGGCTACACCTTC.

The V and J genes are TRBV7-9 and TRBJ1-4, with D possibly matching TRBD1 (5 bases). The CDR3 consists of 14 residues. CDR1 is SEHNR, CDR2 FQNEAQ, per germline (reference sequence). V gave up 3 bases and J gave up 3 bases, with 8 bases separating them. CDR3 DNA: TGTGCCAGCAGCTTTTCAGGGTCTAATGAAAAACTGTTTTTT. Protein product: CASSFSGSNEKLFF.

V and J are TRBV30 and TRBJ1-3; D uncertain. The CDR3 is 16 amino acids. Germline V lookup: CDR1 GTSNPN, CDR2 SVGIG (reference sequence). Trimming cost V 0 bases and J 0 bases, with 12 bases left between them. CDR3 coding DNA: TGTGCCTGGAGTGTATTTGGGCAGATCTCTGGAAACACCATATATTTT. This translates into CAWSVFGQISGNTIYF.

This clone was counted once. Other DNA sequences within the sample encode an identical CDR3. This chain joins TRBV7-2 and TRBJ2-7; no definite D call. CDR3 size: 11 residues. The V gene lost 5 bases and the J gene lost 2 bases, with 4 bases spanning the gap. The germline V gene encodes CDR1 SGHTA and CDR2 FQGNSA. For the CDR3, the DNA is TGTGCCAGCAGCCCCGCCTACGAGCAGTACTTC. It is translated as CASSPAYEQYF.

The chain employs TRBV7-9 and TRBJ2-1, with 10 bases that match TRBD1. CDR1 is SEHNR, CDR2 FQNEAQ, per germline (reference sequence). V shed 1 base and J 3 bases; nucleotides not matched to a gene: 0. This CDR3 region has 15 residues. The CDR3 sequence: CASSLGDRGYNEQFF. The DNA of the CDR3 is TGTGCCAGCAGCTTAGGGGACAGGGGCTACAATGAGCAGTTCTTC.

The J gene is TRBJ2-2, the V gene TRBV18; D is unresolved. Germline V CDR1 and CDR2: KGHSH, LQKENI. The CDR3 spans 14 residues. Trimming removed 3 bases from V and 4 bases from J, with 9 bases in between. CDR3 amino acids: CASSPLGSTGELFF. In DNA form, the CDR3 reads TGTGCCAGCTCACCCCTTGGAAGCACCGGGGAGCTGTTTTTT.

The chain joins TRBV28 to TRBJ2-1; TRBD1 aligns across 7 bases. CDR1 MDHEN and CDR2 SYDVKM come from the germline V gene. V lost 6 bases and J lost 0; bases outside the gene matches: 8. The CDR3 spans 16 residues. CDR3 protein: CASRTGIISSYNEQFF. The CDR3 coding sequence is TGTGCCAGCAGGACAGGGATCATCAGCTCCTACAATGAGCAGTTCTTC.

The chain has TRBV7-2 and TRBJ1-3; D gene ambiguous. Per the germline V gene, CDR1 is SGHTA and CDR2 is FQGNSA. The CDR3 length is 15 residues. Trimming took 1 base from V and 3 from J, leaving 10 bases between them. The CDR3 sequence is CASSLDFRFGNTIYF. The CDR3 DNA follows: TGTGCCAGCAGCTTAGACTTCAGGTTTGGAAACACCATATATTTT.

The J gene is TRBJ1-2, the V gene TRBV6-5, with D unclear. The V gene lost 0 bases and the J gene lost 4 bases, with 15 bases spanning the gap. The CDR3 is made up of 16 amino acids. Germline V gene lookup returns CDR1 MNHEY and CDR2 SVGAGI. The CDR3 loop reads CASSYSSQGTFYGYTF. The CDR3 nucleotides are TGTGCCAGCAGTTACTCGTCCCAAGGCACCTTCTATGGCTACACCTTC.

The chain employs TRBV28 and TRBJ1-5; D remains ambiguous. Per germline, CDR1 MDHEN and CDR2 SYDVKM. The CDR3 consists of 14 residues. Trimming shortened V by 5 bases and J by 4 bases, and 12 bases separated the two germline ends. The CDR3 DNA is TGTGCCAGCAGTCCACTCTATGGGAATCAGCCCCAGCATTTT. It encodes CASSPLYGNQPQHF.

The sample holds a few counts of this clone. The J gene is TRBJ1-3, the V gene TRBV24-1; no reliable D call. The CDR3 totals 16 residues. The V end lost 7 bases, the J end lost 4 bases, and 19 bases lay between the germline ends. Germline values: CDR1 KGHDR, CDR2 SFDVKD. CDR3 in amino acids: CATSERRRSRGNTIYF. CDR3 DNA: TGTGCCACCAGCGAAAGGAGGCGATCAAGAGGAAACACCATATATTTT.

This clone turned up a few times. The rearrangement joins TRBV2 to TRBJ2-5; D is uncertain. Trimming took 11 bases from V and 10 from J, leaving 14 bases between them. Looked up from germline, CDR1 is SNHLY and CDR2 is FYNNEI. This CDR3 spans 10 amino acids. The CDR3 sequence: CADRGRNQYF. DNA of the CDR3: TGTGCCGACCGCGGCAGAAACCAGTACTTC.